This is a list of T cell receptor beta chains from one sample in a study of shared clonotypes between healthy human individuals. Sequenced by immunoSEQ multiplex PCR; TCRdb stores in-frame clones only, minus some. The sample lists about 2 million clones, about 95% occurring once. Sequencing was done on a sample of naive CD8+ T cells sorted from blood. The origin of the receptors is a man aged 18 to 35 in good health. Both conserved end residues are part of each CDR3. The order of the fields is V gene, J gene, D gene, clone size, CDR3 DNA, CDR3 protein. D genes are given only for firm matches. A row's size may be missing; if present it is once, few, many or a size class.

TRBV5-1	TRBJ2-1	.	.	TGCGCCAGCAGCTTGGCGCAGTGGGGAAGGGATGAGCAGTTCTTC	CASSLAQWGRDEQFF
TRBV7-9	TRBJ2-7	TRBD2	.	TGTGCCAGCAGTCCAACGGGGGGCGAGCAGTACTTC	CASSPTGGEQYF
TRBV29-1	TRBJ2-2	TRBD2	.	TGCAGCGCCCAGGGGCGGGAGGATGGCACCGGGGAGCTGTTTTTT	CSAQGREDGTGELFF
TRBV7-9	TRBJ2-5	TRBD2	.	TGTGCCAGCAGCCCTAGTAGCGGGATCCCCCCGGGGGAGACCCAGTACTTC	CASSPSSGIPPGETQYF
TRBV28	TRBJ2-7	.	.	TGTGCCACCCGAGACGTCTCCTACGAGCAGTACTTC	CATRDVSYEQYF
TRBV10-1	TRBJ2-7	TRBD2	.	TGCGCCAGCAGTGAGCGGGGGGACCTCGGGGACGAGCAGTACTTC	CASSERGDLGDEQYF
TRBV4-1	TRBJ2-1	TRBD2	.	TGCGCCAGCAGCCAAGGAGCGGGGGCCCTAAATAATGAGCAGTTCTTC	CASSQGAGALNNEQFF
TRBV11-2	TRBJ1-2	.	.	TGTGCCAGCAGCTTAGATCCGGACAGTTTGTATGGCTACACCTTC	CASSLDPDSLYGYTF
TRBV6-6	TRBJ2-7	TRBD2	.	TGTGCCAGCAGTCATAGCGGGACGGGCTCGGTCGAGCAGTACTTC	CASSHSGTGSVEQYF
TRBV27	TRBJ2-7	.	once	TGTGCCAGCAGGGGGTGGGAACCGACCTACGAGCAGTACTTC	CASRGWEPTYEQYF
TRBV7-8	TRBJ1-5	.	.	TGTGCCAGCAGCTTGACGGGCGCGGATCAGCCCCAGCATTTT	CASSLTGADQPQHF
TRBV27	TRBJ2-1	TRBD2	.	TGTGCCAGCAGTTTATCAGCGGGGGCCACTTACAATGAGCAGTTCTTC	CASSLSAGATYNEQFF
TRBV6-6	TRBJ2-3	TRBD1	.	TGTGCCAGCATTTCGACAGGGGCCACAGATACGCAGTATTTT	CASISTGATDTQYF
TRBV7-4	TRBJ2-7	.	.	TGTGCCAGCAGCCTCCGAACCGGGCCAGGATACTACGAGCAGTACTTC	CASSLRTGPGYYEQYF
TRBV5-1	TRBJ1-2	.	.	TGCGCCAGCAGCTGGGAGGGGTTGGAAGGCTACACCTTC	CASSWEGLEGYTF
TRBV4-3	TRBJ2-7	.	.	TGCGCCAGCAGCCAAGATAGTAGCCCCGTGACTTCCTACGAGCAGTACTTC	CASSQDSSPVTSYEQYF
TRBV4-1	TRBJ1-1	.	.	TGCGCCAGCAGCCAATCTACAGGGCTGGGGACTGAAGCTTTCTTT	CASSQSTGLGTEAFF
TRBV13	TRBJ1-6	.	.	TGTGCCAGCAGCTTAGAGTCGGGGGGATCACCCCTCCACTTT	CASSLESGGSPLHF
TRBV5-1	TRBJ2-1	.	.	TGCGCCAGCAGCTTGGTACCGCGGTTGGACAATGAGCAGTTCTTC	CASSLVPRLDNEQFF
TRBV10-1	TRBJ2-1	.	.	TGCGCCAGCAGTCTATATACGATTCCTCCCGGGAATGAGCAGTTCTTC	CASSLYTIPPGNEQFF
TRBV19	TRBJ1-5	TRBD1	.	TGTGCCAGTAAAGTACAGGGGAACCAGCCCCAGCATTTT	CASKVQGNQPQHF
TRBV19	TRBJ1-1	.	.	TGTGCCTCCGACCCCGGGTTTAACACTGAAGCTTTCTTT	CASDPGFNTEAFF
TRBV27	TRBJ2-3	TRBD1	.	TGTGCCAGCAGTTGGGGACAGGGCGGCACAGATACGCAGTATTTT	CASSWGQGGTDTQYF
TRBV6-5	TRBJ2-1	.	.	TGTGCCAGCAGTTCGAGTCCGAGTTTCAATGAGCAGTTCTTC	CASSSSPSFNEQFF
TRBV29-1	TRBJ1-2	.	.	TGCAGCGTTGTTTCTCCGCAATTGACAGAGATGAATGGCTACACCTTC	CSVVSPQLTEMNGYTF
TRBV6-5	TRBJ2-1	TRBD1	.	TGTGCCAGCAGTTACTCGATGGGACAGGGTAACAATGAGCAGTTCTTC	CASSYSMGQGNNEQFF
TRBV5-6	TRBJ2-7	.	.	TGTGCCAGCAGCCAGGTCAGGGACTACGAGCAGTACTTC	CASSQVRDYEQYF
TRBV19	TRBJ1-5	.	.	TGTGCCAGTAGGCAAAATAGCAATCAGCCCCAGCATTTT	CASRQNSNQPQHF
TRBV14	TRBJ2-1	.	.	TGTGCCAGCAGCCAAGAGGCGGTGCTCTACAATGAGCAGTTCTTC	CASSQEAVLYNEQFF